This TCR beta chain was recorded in a study of CD8 T cells in Susac syndrome. Study background: When blood was collected, patients with Susac syndrome were therapy-naive, were taking corticosteroids, or were receiving intravenous immunoglobulin alone.

TEMRA cells were enriched by FACS, and CD4+ and CD8+ T cells were negatively isolated. With random hexamers, 0.5 to 1 ug RNA was reverse transcribed. A multiplex approach, immunoSEQ multiplex PCR, amplified TCR beta CDR3 across 54 Vbeta and 13 Jbeta. MiXCR, applied by TCRdb to the immunoSEQ multiplex PCR reads, yields one record per CDR3 protein. The sample has under 200,000 distinct CDR3 sequences; under 95% are singletons. This clonotype was recorded once. No antigen is known for it. Regarding the study as a whole: The study recognized that the number of individuals in its TCR sequencing and HLA analysis was relatively small.

The source material was CD4+ T cells from PBMCs. This receptor was taken from a human donor with Susac syndrome.

CDR3 nucleotides: TGTGCCAGCTCACTCCCCGGGACACAGGAGCAGTACTTC. Its translation is CASSLPGTQEQYF. The J gene is TRBJ2-7, the V gene TRBV18; TRBD1 is a possible D gene (6 bases). Germline lookup yields CDR1 KGHSH and CDR2 LQKENI. V was clipped by 4 bases and J by 7 bases, with 14 bases between them. The CDR3 has 13 residues.